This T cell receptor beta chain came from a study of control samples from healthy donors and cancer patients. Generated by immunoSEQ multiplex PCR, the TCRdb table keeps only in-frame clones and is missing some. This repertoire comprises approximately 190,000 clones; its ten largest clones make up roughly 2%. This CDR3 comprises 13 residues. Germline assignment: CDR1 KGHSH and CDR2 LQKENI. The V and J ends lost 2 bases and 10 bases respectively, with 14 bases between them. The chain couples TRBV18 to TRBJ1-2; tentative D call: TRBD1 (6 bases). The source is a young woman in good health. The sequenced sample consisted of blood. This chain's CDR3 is CASSPGNKGDYTF. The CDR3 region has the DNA TGTGCCAGCTCACCAGGGAACAAGGGGGACTACACCTTC.